This entry concerns a single T cell receptor beta chain. The antigen it binds to is not known. Base qualities are not provided; no much larger clone lies one nucleotide away. These data are taken from a study of cytomegalovirus exposure and HLA in healthy donors (dated by TCRdb to the late 2010s). Regarding the research as a whole: An earlier analysis of 550 to 700 of the donors reported 250 to 300 Gb of sequence data and 120 million or so unique TCR beta sequences from 150 million to 200 million T cells. An early release that covered more than 550 HLA-typed donors contained about 300 gigabases of sequencing data and approximately 85 million unique TCR sequences. Of the roughly 400 genotyped donors, less than 85% were placed in the genetic ancestry cluster associated with self-reported Caucasian donors. The study was designed to test whether signatures of past pathogen exposure could be identified by cataloging public T cell receptors. The study used immunosequencing to profile the T cell repertoires of hundreds of subjects and linked those repertoires to cytomegalovirus serostatus. A separate validation cohort of 100 to 150 different subjects was used in addition to the approximately 610-subject first cohort. To predict cytomegalovirus infection status, the study combined high-throughput TCR immunosequencing, statistical association of individual TCRs with disease status, and machine learning. A later analysis re-examined previously published TCR beta repertoires from over 500 donors and added high-resolution HLA genotyping to investigate patterns of TCR occurrence. Rather than using new phenotypic data, the later analysis identified candidate immune exposures from TCR beta sequences and from how often those sequences occurred across donors. In an earlier analysis of 587 of the donors, high-throughput TCR beta sequencing was used to judge whether each TCR beta V gene segment behaved as functional or pseudogenic. Alongside the repertoire data, information on donor age, sex, ethnicity and CMV serostatus was compiled. In a later genetic analysis, genome-wide SNP genotypes for about 65% of the 666 donors were used, and that subset was treated as a discovery cohort. Every discovery cohort repertoire had been produced on one sequencing platform. HLA typing included class I and class II loci at four-digit resolution. Typing coverage differed by locus: A, B, C, DRB1 and DQB1 were typed in about 629-630 donors, DQA1 in approximately 520, DPA1 in approximately 600, and DPB1 in roughly 450. Because of strong linkage in the cohort, a few DR-DQ haplotypes were treated as single units for association and clustering. On average, roughly 240,000 unique TCR beta nucleotide sequences were sequenced per donor among roughly 430 genotyped donors of the cohort, with 15% to 20% of those sequences being non-productive. Study-wide findings and limitations: According to a later analysis, parvovirus B19, influenza, CMV and Epstein-Barr virus appeared linked to several top co-occurrence clusters. Compared with the approximately 710-donor mean, donors in an Asian-associated ancestry cluster had fewer N-insertions in productive TCRs, according to a later genetic analysis. HLA typing was unavailable for some donors at each locus, so association tests used only the typed subset. CMV serostatus was the only immune exposure information available for the cohort. An earlier analysis of approximately 500 of the donors showed that most TCR beta V segments appeared in productive rearrangements either about 87% or about 30% of the time, which broadly matched IMGT annotations. Linkage disequilibrium might explain the correlated functional status among segregating V segments, but an unknown experimental factor could not be ruled out. A further reported finding was that TCR beta sequences accurately predicted the HLA-A and HLA-B alleles for most subjects in the first cohort. According to a later analysis, most CMV-associated TCR beta chains appeared to be HLA-restricted, and the HLA associations seemed to be driven largely by CMV exposure. Compared with equally common non-associated chains, HLA-associated TCR beta chains in a later analysis were more clonally expanded and had lower generation probabilities. Strong co-occurrence of HLA alleles, especially DR and DQ, made assigning TCR associations to individual alleles difficult. The earlier analysis of 450 to 700 of the donors excluded roughly 16 rarely observed V segments, including chromosome 9 orphons, because counts were too low. Roughly uniform sequencing depth across donors was assumed in presence/absence analyses, although this assumption may not hold. At a false discovery rate of 0.05, a later analysis linked 16,951 TCR beta sequences to specific HLA alleles. The classifier was reported to diagnose cytomegalovirus status with high specificity and sensitivity in both the original and validation cohorts. According to a later analysis, TCR association rates differed among HLA loci, with DRB1 alleles showing the most associated TCRs and HLA-C alleles showing the fewest. A few of the identified cytomegalovirus-associated TCR beta chains were confirmed in vitro to be specific for cytomegalovirus antigens. A cluster of highly shared sequence variants was judged likely to represent a technical artifact of the sequencing pipeline. In this cohort, only TCR beta chains were sequenced, and detectable features were limited by the absence of alpha or paired-chain data. The authors suggested that the approach could potentially be generalized to other disease states and immunological phenotypes. A total of 150 to 200 TCR beta chains were listed by the study as associated with cytomegalovirus. A later genetic analysis associated a missense DCLRE1C variant with V-gene and J-gene trimming of TCR beta chains, and an independent cohort replicated the association. Most TCR sequences were observed very rarely across donors, whereas some public TCRs were present in many individuals.

In total, more than 500 healthy bone marrow donors made up the cohort. At the time of sampling, all cohort members were nominally healthy, though unrecorded immune exposures were likely present. The donor tested CMV seropositive, placing the donor among the 289 seropositive members of the cohort. A peripheral blood sample was provided by each donor, and peripheral blood mononuclear cells were used for TCR beta sequencing. The Qiagen DNeasy Blood Extraction Kit was used to extract genomic DNA from the blood cell samples. Libraries were built with the immunoSEQ multiplex PCR assay. The multiplex PCR relied on a mix of 60 forward primers for TCR Vbeta segments and 13 reverse primers for TCR Jbeta segments. The CDR3 region of rearranged TCR beta genes was amplified from genomic DNA with a multiplex PCR assay. Amplified TCR beta libraries were sequenced as 87-base-pair reads on the Illumina HiSeq System. For the original study's pipeline: A later analysis tallied around 82 million unique TCR beta chains across the 666 repertoires, and approximately 11 million of those chains were shared by two or more donors. Raw reads were error-corrected and collapsed into unique sequences by a nearest-neighbor algorithm in which closely related sequences were merged to remove PCR and sequencing errors. CDR3 sequences were aligned to IMGT reference sequences to assign V, D and J gene segments. For a sequence to be retained, a match of at least six nucleotides to both a V gene segment and a J gene segment was required. Rearrangements were called productive when the CDR3 lacked stop codons and stayed in frame with V and J; all others were non-productive. Following IMGT convention, CDR3 was defined as the stretch from the second conserved V-encoded cysteine up to the conserved J-encoded phenylalanine. In an earlier analysis of approximately 590 of the donors, sequences lacking an unambiguous match to a single V gene segment were excluded. In an earlier analysis of about 590 of the donors, a V segment was called functional when productive rearrangements were above 56.7%, and segregating when the standard deviation between donors exceeded 5%. A statistical classification framework was built for diagnosing cytomegalovirus status from the catalog of TCR beta chain sequences. In a later analysis, TCR nucleotide sequences were compared against IMGT/GENE-DB human TR gene sequences so that V and J genes could be assigned. A later analysis assigned CDR3 sequences and most-parsimonious VDJ recombination scenarios with the TCRdist pipeline. In a later analysis, each TCR beta chain was defined by its CDR3 amino acid sequence together with its V-gene family, and reads lacking a unique V-gene family were excluded. To address suspected cross-contamination and a sequencing artifact, a later analysis removed approximately 600 highly shared, low-generation-probability nucleotide sequences. A later analysis calculated a clonal expansion index for each public chain from normalized within-repertoire ranks of inferred template counts. In a later analysis, generation probabilities were computed using a VDJ recombination model fitted to out-of-frame rearrangements, and the results were checked against IGoR. A later analysis scored TCR-TCR, TCR-HLA and TCR-CMV co-occurrence with hypergeometric tests, applying a repertoire-size bias correction to TCR pairs. False discovery rates were estimated in a later analysis by permuting HLA or CMV assignments 20 times. A later analysis grouped co-occurring TCRs with DBSCAN, adding TCRdist sequence similarity when clustering within HLA-allele-positive subsets. For co-occurrence clustering, repertoires with fewer than 30,000 or more than 120,000 public chains were excluded, along with roughly five repertoires with anomalous nucleotide sharing. As stored in TCRdb, this immuneACCESS dataset retains in-frame rearrangements with V and J assigned. A fraction of the clones does not appear; measured against another copy, unresolved V genes explain less than half of the discrepancy, and the remainder lacks a known reason. The V and J calls and clone size were taken over from that table, and D and trimming were inferred from the DNA. The sample table contains around 130,000 clones; only one count was recorded for 73% of them. The top ten clones comprise approximately 2.1% of the sample.

This clonotype was sampled from a woman aged 40 to 55 in good health and CMV-seropositive. Input material: PBMCs.

The CDR3 in this case is CASSGRGNTEAFF. The sequence in DNA is TGTGCCAGCAGCGGGCGGGGGAACACTGAAGCTTTCTTT. The receptor chain draws on TRBV7-2 and TRBJ1-1; the D segment cannot be called with confidence. V loses 5 bases of germline sequence and J loses 1 base, and the interval between the two ends is 8 bases. Taken from the germline V gene, the CDR1 and CDR2 loops are SGHTA and FQGNSA. Inclusive of the bounding cysteine and phenylalanine, the CDR3 is 13 residues long. Kept here is only the CDR3 DNA, which spans 39 bases and is read in frame from base 1.